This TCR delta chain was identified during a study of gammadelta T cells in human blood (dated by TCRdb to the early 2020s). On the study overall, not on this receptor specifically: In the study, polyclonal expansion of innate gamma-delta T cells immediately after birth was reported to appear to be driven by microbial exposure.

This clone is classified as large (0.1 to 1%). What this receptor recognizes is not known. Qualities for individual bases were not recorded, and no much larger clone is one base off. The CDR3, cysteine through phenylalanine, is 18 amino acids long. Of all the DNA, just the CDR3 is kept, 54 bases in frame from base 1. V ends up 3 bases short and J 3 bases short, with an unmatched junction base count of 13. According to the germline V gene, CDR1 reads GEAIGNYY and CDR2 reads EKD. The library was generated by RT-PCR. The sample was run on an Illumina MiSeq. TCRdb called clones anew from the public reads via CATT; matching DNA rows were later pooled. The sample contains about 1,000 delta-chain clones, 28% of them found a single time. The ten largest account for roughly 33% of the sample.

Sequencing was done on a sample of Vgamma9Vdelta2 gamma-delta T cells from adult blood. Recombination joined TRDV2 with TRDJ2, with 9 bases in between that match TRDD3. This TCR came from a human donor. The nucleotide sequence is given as TGTGCCTGTGACCACATACTGGGGGACTCGACCCTGACAGCACAACTCTTCTTT. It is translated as CACDHILGDSTLTAQLFF.